This paragraph covers one TCR beta chain sequence. These data are taken from a study of blood T cell repertoires in COVID-19. For the study at large: Sites across the United States, Italy and Spain contributed samples from acute and convalescent COVID-19. T cells, B-cell-depleted T cells, or PBMCs supplied cDNA or gDNA.

Original methodology: Reference gene primer amplification yielded estimated nucleated cell counts. The method was immunoSEQ multiplex PCR; TCRdb's version includes in-frame clones alone and lacks a portion of them. The V and J calls and clone size come from that table; D and trimming were worked out from the DNA. The sample lists about 100,000 clones; approximately 92% were seen once. The sample consisted of peripheral blood. The sequence was obtained from a man aged 50 or older with active COVID-19.

CDR3 loop: CAISESAGLAATQYF. The CDR3 region has the DNA TGTGCCATCAGTGAGTCTGCGGGACTAGCGGCTACGCAGTATTTT. The chain combines TRBV10-3 with TRBJ2-3; the match to TRBD2 covers 11 bases. CDR1 and CDR2 (germline): ENHRY, SYGVKD. Trimming took 0 bases from V and 8 from J; bases not matched to a gene: 4. This CDR3 has 15 residues.